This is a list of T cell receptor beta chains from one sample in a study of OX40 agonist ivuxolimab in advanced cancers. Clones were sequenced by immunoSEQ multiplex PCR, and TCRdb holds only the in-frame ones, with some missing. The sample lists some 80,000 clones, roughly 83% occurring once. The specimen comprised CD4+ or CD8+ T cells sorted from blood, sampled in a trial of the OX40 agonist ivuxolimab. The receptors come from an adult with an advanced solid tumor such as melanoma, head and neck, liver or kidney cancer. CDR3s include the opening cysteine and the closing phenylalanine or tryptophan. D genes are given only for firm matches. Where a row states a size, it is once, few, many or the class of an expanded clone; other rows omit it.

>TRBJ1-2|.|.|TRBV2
CASKKEYNYGYTF
TGTGCCAGCAAGAAGGAATATAACTATGGCTACACCTTC
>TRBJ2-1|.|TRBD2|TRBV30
CAWSPPATSGSFYNEQFF
TGTGCCTGGAGCCCCCCTGCGACTAGCGGGAGCTTCTACAATGAGCAGTTCTTC
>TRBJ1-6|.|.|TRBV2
CASRGLRGSIAALHF
TGTGCCAGCAGAGGACTACGAGGGTCAATTGCAGCCCTCCACTTT
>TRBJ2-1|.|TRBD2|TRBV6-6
CASSYVSGGANEQFF
TGTGCCAGCAGTTACGTTAGCGGGGGGGCCAATGAGCAGTTCTTC
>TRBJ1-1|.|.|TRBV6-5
CASSGFRKGNTEAFF
TGCGCCAGCTCCGGATTTCGCAAGGGGAACACTGAAGCTTTCTTT
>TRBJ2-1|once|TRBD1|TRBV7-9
CASSVGQGNEQFF
TGTGCCAGCAGCGTAGGACAGGGCAATGAGCAGTTCTTC
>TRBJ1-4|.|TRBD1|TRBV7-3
CASSEAGQGNEKLFF
TGTGCCAGCAGCGAAGCGGGACAGGGAAATGAAAAACTGTTTTTT
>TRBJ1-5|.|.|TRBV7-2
CASSLFGDISNQPQHF
TGTGCCAGCAGCTTATTTGGCGACATTAGCAATCAGCCCCAGCATTTT
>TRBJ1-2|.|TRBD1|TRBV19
CASSIDSRQGRGYTF
TGTGCCAGTAGTATAGATTCCCGACAGGGACGTGGCTACACCTTC
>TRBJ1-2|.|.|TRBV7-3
CASSLSGGSDGYTF
TGTGCCAGCAGCTTAAGTGGGGGCTCGGATGGCTACACCTTC
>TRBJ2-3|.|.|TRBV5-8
CASSYWSGRVTDTQYF
TGTGCCAGCAGCTACTGGTCGGGGAGAGTAACAGATACGCAGTATTTT
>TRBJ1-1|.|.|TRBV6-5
CASSYSSNTEAFF
TGTGCCAGCAGTTACTCTTCGAACACTGAAGCTTTCTTT
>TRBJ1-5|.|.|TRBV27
CASSFLRGQPQHF
TGTGCCAGCAGTTTTTTGAGAGGTCAGCCCCAGCATTTT
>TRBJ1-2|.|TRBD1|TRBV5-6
CASSYRGRDGYTF
TGTGCCAGCAGCTACAGGGGGCGCGATGGCTACACCTTC
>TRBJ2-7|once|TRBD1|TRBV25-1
CASSEGTGPSYEQYF
TGTGCCAGCAGTGAGGGGACAGGGCCTTCCTACGAGCAGTACTTC
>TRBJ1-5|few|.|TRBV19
CASTSGWGNQPQHF
TGTGCCAGTACCTCGGGTTGGGGGAATCAGCCCCAGCATTTT
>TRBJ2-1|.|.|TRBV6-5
CASSRTRGYNEQFF
TGTGCCAGCAGCCGTACAAGGGGGTACAATGAGCAGTTCTTC
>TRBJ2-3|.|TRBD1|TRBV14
CASSPGQGGSDGTQYF
TGTGCCAGCAGCCCGGGACAGGGAGGGTCCGATGGGACGCAGTATTTT
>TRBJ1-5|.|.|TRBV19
CASSILNSNQPQHF
TGTGCCAGTAGTATCCTCAATAGCAATCAGCCCCAGCATTTT
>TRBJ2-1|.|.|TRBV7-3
CASSLRGESYNEQFF
TGTGCCAGCAGCTTAAGAGGGGAATCCTACAATGAGCAGTTCTTC
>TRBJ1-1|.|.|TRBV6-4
CASSAEGGMNTEAFF
TGTGCCAGCAGTGCGGAGGGGGGAATGAACACTGAAGCTTTCTTT
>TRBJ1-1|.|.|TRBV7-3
CASSLGGAEAFF
TGTGCCAGCAGCCTAGGGGGTGCTGAAGCTTTCTTT
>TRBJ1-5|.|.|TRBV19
CASKAVGGNQPQHF
TGTGCCAGTAAAGCCGTAGGGGGCAATCAGCCCCAGCATTTT
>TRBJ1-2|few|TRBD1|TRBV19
CARVDRVHGYTF
TGTGCCAGGGTGGACAGGGTACATGGCTACACCTTC
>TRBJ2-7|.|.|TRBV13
CASSLGGAEGYEQYF
TGTGCCAGCAGCTTAGGAGGGGCTGAAGGATACGAGCAGTACTTC
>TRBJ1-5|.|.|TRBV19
CASSTGLFLYQPQHF
TGTGCCAGTAGTACGGGACTTTTCCTGTATCAGCCCCAGCATTTT
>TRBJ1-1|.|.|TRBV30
CAWSVGGSNTEAFF
TGTGCCTGGAGTGTGGGCGGGTCGAACACTGAAGCTTTCTTT
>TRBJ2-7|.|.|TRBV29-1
CSVRRDSLYEQYF
TGCAGCGTTCGGCGGGACAGCCTCTACGAGCAGTACTTC
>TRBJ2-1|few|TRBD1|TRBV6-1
CASNRRDSKGNEQFF
TGTGCCAGCAACAGACGGGACAGTAAGGGCAATGAGCAGTTCTTC
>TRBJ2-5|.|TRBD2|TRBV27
CASSGRGGETQYF
TGTGCCAGCAGTGGGAGGGGTGGAGAGACCCAGTACTTC
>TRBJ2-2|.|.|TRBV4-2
CASSSVSTNTGELFF
TGTGCCAGCAGCTCGGTTAGTACGAACACCGGGGAGCTGTTTTTT
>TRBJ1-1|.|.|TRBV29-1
CSVEAPLLNTEAFF
TGCAGCGTCGAGGCGCCCCTCTTGAACACTGAAGCTTTCTTT
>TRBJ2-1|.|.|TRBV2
CASSERDRLVQFF
TGTGCCAGCAGTGAAAGGGACCGACTGGTGCAGTTCTTC
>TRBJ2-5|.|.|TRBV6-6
CASSYSETQYF
TGTGCCAGCAGTTACTCAGAGACCCAGTACTTC
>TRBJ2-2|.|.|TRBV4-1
CASSQVKRYTGELFF
TGCGCCAGCAGCCAAGTAAAGCGATACACCGGGGAGCTGTTTTTT
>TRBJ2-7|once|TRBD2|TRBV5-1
CASSPAGEYEQYF
TGCGCCAGCAGCCCGGCGGGGGAGTACGAGCAGTACTTC
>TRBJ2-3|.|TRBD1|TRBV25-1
CASSEDRGSQDTQYF
TGTGCCAGCAGCGAGGACAGGGGGTCCCAAGATACGCAGTATTTT
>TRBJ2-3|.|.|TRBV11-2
CASSQRGPEYF
TGTGCCAGCAGCCAAAGGGGTCCGGAGTATTTT
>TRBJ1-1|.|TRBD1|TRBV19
CASSTQGAGTEAFF
TGTGCCAGTAGTACTCAGGGGGCCGGGACTGAAGCTTTCTTT
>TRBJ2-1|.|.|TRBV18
CASSPPTTRIEQFF
TGTGCCAGCTCACCACCGACGACTAGAATCGAGCAGTTCTTC
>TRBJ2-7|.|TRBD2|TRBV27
CASRGLSGASYEQYF
TGTGCCAGCAGGGGCCTTAGCGGGGCCTCCTACGAGCAGTACTTC
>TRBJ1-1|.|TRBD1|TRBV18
CASSRPGTGSSTEAFF
TGTGCCAGCTCACGACCCGGGACAGGGTCGTCCACTGAAGCTTTCTTT
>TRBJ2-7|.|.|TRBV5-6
CASRRGAAPTSEYF
TGTGCCAGCAGGAGAGGGGCAGCACCTACGAGTGAGTACTTC
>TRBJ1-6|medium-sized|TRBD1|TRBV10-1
CASSDRGDSPLHF
TGCGCCAGCAGTGACAGGGGGGATTCACCCCTCCACTTT
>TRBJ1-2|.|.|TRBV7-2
CASSPMTGYGYTF
TGTGCCAGCAGCCCAATGACGGGTTATGGCTACACCTTC
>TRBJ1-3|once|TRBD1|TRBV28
CASRTPGQELNTIYF
TGTGCCAGCAGGACACCCGGACAGGAACTAAACACCATATATTTT
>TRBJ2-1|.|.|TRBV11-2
CASSLGRFTYNEQFF
TGTGCCAGCAGCTTAGGCAGATTTACCTACAATGAGCAGTTCTTC